This TCR beta chain is drawn from a study of blood T cell repertoires in COVID-19 (dated by TCRdb to 2019 to 2021). As for the study more broadly: Samples covering the acute and convalescent phases of COVID-19 were provided by collaborators in the United States, Italy and Spain. The material from the prospective study consisted of cDNA or gDNA derived from T cells, B-cell-depleted T cells, or PBMCs. Deeply sampled blood TCRbeta repertoires from subjects exposed to, actively infected with, or recovered from COVID-19 were included in the dataset. The repertoires were released in a freely available public database meant as a resource for research on the immune response to SARS-CoV-2. Samples were obtained from the ongoing ImmuneRACE study (first 160 participants) and from 1,000 to 1,500 subjects provided by 6 global collaborators. Sample metadata almost always included a de-identified subject ID, COVID-19 status, age in years and sex. Where HLA class I and class II types were available, the types were taken from metadata supplied by the sample provider, not from assay-based typing. What the research found in general, with its limitations: How much clinical and demographic metadata was included differed by source and by participant, and the metadata was provided uncurated.

TCRbeta CDR3 regions were amplified from genomic DNA by means of the immunoSEQ Assay, a bias-controlled multiplex PCR. As for the original processing: Nucleated cell counts per sample were estimated from amplification of reference gene primers within the assay. To quantify the absolute abundance of each unique TCRbeta CDR3 rearrangement, sequence reads were collapsed and filtered. Productive Simpson clonality was computed per sample as the square root of Simpson's diversity index over productive rearrangements. TCRdb took over this immuneACCESS table, retaining in-frame rearrangements with V and J assigned. Such tables are incomplete; in checked studies, under half of the missing clones stem from an unresolved V gene, and the remainder is unexplained. The DNA gave D and trimming, while V, J and clone size come from that table. Recorded for this sample are 200,000 to 300,000 clones; 92% of them occurred a single time. Roughly 0.79% of the sample is held by the ten biggest clonotypes.

At one collaborating source in Seattle, patients were enrolled during active infection and were followed longitudinally through the course of disease. The collaborating institutions used their own protocols to collect whole blood in K2EDTA tubes. For TCRbeta analysis, collaborators shipped samples in one of three forms: frozen whole blood, isolated PBMCs, or DNA extracted from either of those sample types. Comment on this clone: Its antigen is currently not known. It has no much larger one-base neighbor in the sample; base qualities were not kept.

The CDR3, from cysteine to phenylalanine, totals 16 residues. The kept DNA is CDR3 alone, 48 bases in frame from the first base. The CDR1 and CDR2 encoded by the germline V gene are SGHRS and YFSETQ. V is clipped by 0 bases and J by 0 bases, and the sequence between their germline boundaries is 11 bases long. The material sequenced was peripheral blood. The sequence derives from a man in his thirties or forties with COVID-19, enrolled during active disease. In this chain, TRBV5-1 is recombined with TRBJ2-3; the D gene lacks a confident call. The nucleotides read TGCGCCAGCAGCTTGGTGGGCTTTTCTAGCACAGATACGCAGTATTTT. Its protein product is CASSLVGFSSTDTQYF.